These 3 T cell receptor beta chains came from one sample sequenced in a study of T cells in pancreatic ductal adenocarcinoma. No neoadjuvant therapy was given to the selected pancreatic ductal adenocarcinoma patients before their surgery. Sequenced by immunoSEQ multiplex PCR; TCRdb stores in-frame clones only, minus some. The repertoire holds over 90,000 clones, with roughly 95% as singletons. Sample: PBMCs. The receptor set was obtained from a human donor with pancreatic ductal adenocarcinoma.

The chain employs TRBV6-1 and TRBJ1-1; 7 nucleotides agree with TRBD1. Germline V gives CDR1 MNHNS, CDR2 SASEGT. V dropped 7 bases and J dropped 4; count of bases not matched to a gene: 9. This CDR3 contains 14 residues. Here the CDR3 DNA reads TGTGCCAGCACCGAGCTCAGGGGGAGCACTGAAGCTTTCTTT. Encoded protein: CASTELRGSTEAFF.

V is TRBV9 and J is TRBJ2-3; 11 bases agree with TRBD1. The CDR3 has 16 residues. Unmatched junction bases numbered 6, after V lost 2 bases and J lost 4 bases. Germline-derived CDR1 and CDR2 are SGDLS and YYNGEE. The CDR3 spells CASSVGDRGVSDTQYF. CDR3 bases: TGTGCCAGCAGCGTTGGGGACAGGGGGGTTTCAGATACGCAGTATTTT.

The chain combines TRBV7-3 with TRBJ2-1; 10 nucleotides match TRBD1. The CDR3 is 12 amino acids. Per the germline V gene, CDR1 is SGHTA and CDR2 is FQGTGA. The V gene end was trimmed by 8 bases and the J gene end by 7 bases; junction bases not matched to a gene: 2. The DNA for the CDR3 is TGTGCCAGCGGGACAGGGGAGAATGAGCAGTTCTTC. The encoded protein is CASGTGENEQFF.